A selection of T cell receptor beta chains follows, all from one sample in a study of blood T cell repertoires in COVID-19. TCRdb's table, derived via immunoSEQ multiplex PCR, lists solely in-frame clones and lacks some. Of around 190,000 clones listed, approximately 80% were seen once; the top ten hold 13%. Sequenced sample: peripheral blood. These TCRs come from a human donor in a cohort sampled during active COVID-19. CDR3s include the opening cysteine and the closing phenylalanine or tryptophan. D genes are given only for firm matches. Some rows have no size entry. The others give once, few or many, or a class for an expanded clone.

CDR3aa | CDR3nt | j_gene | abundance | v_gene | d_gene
CASSIGLGTEDYQPQHF | TGTGCCAGTAGTATCGGGTTGGGGACAGAAGATTATCAGCCCCAGCATTTT | TRBJ1-5 | . | TRBV19 | TRBD1
CASSGRPPAGELFF | TGTGCCAGTAGCGGGAGGCCGCCCGCCGGGGAGCTGTTTTTT | TRBJ2-2 | . | TRBV19 | TRBD2
CASSEAGTSGNEQFF | TGTGCCAGCAGTGAGGCCGGGACTAGCGGGAATGAGCAGTTCTTC | TRBJ2-1 | . | TRBV28 | TRBD2
CASSRQGLLFGYTF | TGTGCCAGCTCCAGACAGGGGCTACTCTTTGGCTACACCTTC | TRBJ1-2 | few | TRBV27 | TRBD1
CAWSSGTGVYEQYF | TGTGCCTGGAGTTCCGGGACAGGGGTCTACGAGCAGTACTTC | TRBJ2-7 | once | TRBV30 | TRBD1
CASSLGGLAGHYNEQFF | TGTGCCAGCAGCTTAGGGGGACTAGCGGGACATTACAATGAGCAGTTCTTC | TRBJ2-1 | . | TRBV5-6 | TRBD2
CASGLTGTNYEQYF | TGTGCTAGTGGTTTGACCGGGACTAACTACGAGCAGTACTTC | TRBJ2-7 | few | TRBV12-5 | TRBD2
CASSFSGRASEQYF | TGTGCCAGCAGCTTCAGCGGGAGGGCCTCCGAGCAGTACTTC | TRBJ2-7 | . | TRBV7-2 | TRBD2
CASSFGSRNEKLFF | TGTGCCAGCAGTTTTGGGTCGCGGAATGAAAAACTGTTTTTT | TRBJ1-4 | once | TRBV28 | .
CASSIGLAGGPTREQYF | TGTGCCAGTAGTATAGGGCTAGCGGGAGGGCCGACGAGAGAGCAGTACTTC | TRBJ2-7 | . | TRBV19 | TRBD2
CAIGHPGETQYF | TGTGCCATCGGACACCCCGGTGAGACCCAGTACTTC | TRBJ2-5 | . | TRBV10-3 | .
CASSDLRGIQETQYF | TGTGCCAGCAGTGACCTCCGGGGGATACAAGAGACCCAGTACTTC | TRBJ2-5 | . | TRBV28 | .
CASSQYGQGAIEQYF | TGTGCCAGCAGCCAATACGGACAGGGGGCGATTGAGCAGTACTTC | TRBJ2-7 | few | TRBV3-1/TRBV3-2 | TRBD1
CAISEHGQGGTDTQYF | TGTGCCATCAGTGAGCACGGACAGGGCGGAACAGATACGCAGTATTTT | TRBJ2-3 | . | TRBV10-3 | TRBD1
CASSISGLANTYNEQFF | TGTGCCAGTAGTATTTCCGGACTAGCAAACACCTACAATGAGCAGTTCTTC | TRBJ2-1 | . | TRBV19 | TRBD2
CASRPEGFRPNQPQHF | TGTGCCAGTAGACCTGAGGGTTTTCGACCAAATCAGCCCCAGCATTTT | TRBJ1-5 | . | TRBV19 | .
CASSELIIMNTEAFF | TGTGCCAGCAGTGAACTAATTATCATGAACACTGAAGCTTTCTTT | TRBJ1-1 | . | TRBV6-1 | .
CASSSTDSFYEQYF | TGCGCCAGCAGCTCGACTGACAGTTTCTACGAGCAGTACTTC | TRBJ2-7 | . | TRBV5-1 | .
CASRRQGINEKLFF | TGTGCCAGTAGGCGGCAGGGCATTAATGAAAAACTGTTTTTT | TRBJ1-4 | . | TRBV19 | .
CAWSGWAGNSQPQHF | TGTGCCTGGAGTGGCTGGGCAGGGAATAGTCAGCCCCAGCATTTT | TRBJ1-5 | . | TRBV30 | .
CASNVGTGFEQYF | TGTGCCAGCAACGTCGGGACAGGGTTCGAGCAGTACTTC | TRBJ2-7 | once | TRBV5-6 | TRBD1
CASSQILAGGLDTQYF | TGTGCCAGCAGCCAGATACTAGCGGGAGGGCTTGATACGCAGTATTTT | TRBJ2-3 | . | TRBV4-2 | TRBD2
CASSQGVGQKGETQYF | TGTGCCAGCAGCCAAGGCGTGGGACAGAAGGGAGAGACCCAGTACTTC | TRBJ2-5 | few | TRBV3-1/TRBV3-2 | TRBD1
CASSPVAPQPQHF | TGTGCCAGCAGCCCCGTGGCTCCGCAGCCCCAGCATTTT | TRBJ1-5 | . | TRBV28 | .
CASTRDRERSGYTF | TGTGCCAGTACCAGGGACAGGGAACGGAGTGGCTACACCTTC | TRBJ1-2 | once | TRBV19 | TRBD1
CASRKGDEQFF | TGTGCCAGCAGAAAGGGGGATGAGCAGTTCTTC | TRBJ2-1 | . | TRBV6-4 | .
CAISGSGSWDNEQFF | TGTGCCATCAGTGGCAGCGGGAGTTGGGACAATGAGCAGTTCTTC | TRBJ2-1 | . | TRBV10-3 | TRBD2
CASSGQALYGYTF | TGTGCCAGCAGTGGACAGGCCCTCTATGGCTACACCTTC | TRBJ1-2 | . | TRBV2 | .
CASSFGTGGLGNTIYF | TGTGCCAGCAGCTTCGGGACAGGGGGCCTTGGAAACACCATATATTTT | TRBJ1-3 | . | TRBV7-2 | TRBD1
CASSLSGFNSPLHF | TGTGCCAGCAGTTTATCAGGGTTCAATTCACCCCTCCACTTT | TRBJ1-6 | . | TRBV28 | .
CASRREYEQFF | TGTGCCAGCAGACGGGAGTATGAGCAGTTCTTC | TRBJ2-1 | . | TRBV6-5 | .
CATSDYKGLALTGELFF | TGTGCCACCAGTGACTATAAGGGACTAGCTCTCACCGGGGAGCTGTTTTTT | TRBJ2-2 | . | TRBV24-1 | TRBD2
CASSLVTGQGSEQFF | TGTGCCAGCAGCTTAGTCACGGGACAGGGAAGTGAGCAGTTCTTC | TRBJ2-1 | . | TRBV7-7 | TRBD1
CASSYRTSGRPQVRQYF | TGTGCCAGCAGTTATAGGACTAGCGGGAGGCCTCAAGTGAGGCAGTACTTC | TRBJ2-7 | . | TRBV28 | TRBD2
CASSLRGNTGELFF | TGTGCCAGCAGCTTACGGGGGAACACCGGGGAGCTGTTTTTT | TRBJ2-2 | once | TRBV11-3 | .
CASSGDIPLGYGYTF | TGTGCCAGCAGCGGGGACATCCCTCTTGGCTATGGCTACACCTTC | TRBJ1-2 | . | TRBV9 | .
CASTPRTGINQPQHF | TGCGCCAGCACCCCCCGGACAGGAATCAATCAGCCCCAGCATTTT | TRBJ1-5 | . | TRBV10-2 | TRBD1
CASSNSLAGGFEQFF | TGCGCCAGCAGTAATAGCCTAGCGGGAGGTTTTGAGCAGTTCTTC | TRBJ2-1 | . | TRBV10-1 | TRBD2
CASSSTLGQDSNQPQHF | TGTGCCAGCAGCTCGACTCTAGGACAGGATAGCAATCAGCCCCAGCATTTT | TRBJ1-5 | many | TRBV7-9 | TRBD1
CASSLATEVQEQFF | TGTGCCAGCAGCTTAGCCACAGAAGTACAGGAGCAGTTCTTC | TRBJ2-1 | . | TRBV7-9 | .
CASSSRGGGTDTQYF | TGTGCCAGCAGCTCCCGGGGGGGCGGAACAGATACGCAGTATTTT | TRBJ2-3 | . | TRBV11-3 | TRBD2
CASSSDRDGYTF | TGTGCCAGCAGTTCGGACAGGGACGGCTACACCTTC | TRBJ1-2 | . | TRBV5-4 | TRBD1
CASRPTGNNEQYF | TGTGCCAGCAGACCGACAGGGAACAACGAGCAGTACTTC | TRBJ2-7 | once | TRBV27 | TRBD1
CASSPTTGGRNEQFF | TGTGCCAGCTCACCGACGACAGGGGGAAGGAATGAGCAGTTCTTC | TRBJ2-1 | . | TRBV18 | TRBD1
CASSLTGTGAHYGYTF | TGTGCCAGCAGCTTAACCGGGACAGGGGCCCACTATGGCTACACCTTC | TRBJ1-2 | . | TRBV11-2 | TRBD1
CATSDLRGTEAFF | TGTGCCACCAGTGATTTACGGGGTACTGAAGCTTTCTTT | TRBJ1-1 | . | TRBV24-1 | .
CASSLVRGRAQYF | TGTGCCAGCAGTTTAGTAAGGGGGAGAGCCCAGTACTTC | TRBJ2-5 | . | TRBV6-5 | .
CASRPSSGPGTQYF | TGTGCCAGCAGGCCGTCTAGCGGCCCAGGGACCCAGTACTTC | TRBJ2-5 | . | TRBV2 | TRBD2
CASSLRGLIAGVRDEQFF | TGTGCCAGCAGCTTGCGGGGGCTCATAGCGGGGGTCCGCGATGAGCAGTTCTTC | TRBJ2-1 | . | TRBV5-4 | TRBD2
CASKSWAEANYGYTF | TGTGCCAGCAAATCTTGGGCAGAAGCTAACTATGGCTACACCTTC | TRBJ1-2 | . | TRBV7-2 | .
CASSLGQGKANYGYTF | TGTGCCAGCAGCTTGGGACAGGGGAAAGCTAACTATGGCTACACCTTC | TRBJ1-2 | . | TRBV11-2 | TRBD1